The following is a T cell receptor beta chain sequence with its context. The sample belongs to a study of shared T cell receptors in the human thymus. Profiled with immunoSEQ multiplex PCR; TCRdb holds only in-frame clones, not every one. The sample yields 500,000 to 550,000 clones, 70% to 80% seen once. The same sample was also used in a study of human thymus T cells.

This sequence was found in a boy less than two years old with a congenital heart defect. Sequenced input: thymocytes.

CDR3 loop: CAWSVGLASSYEQYF. CDR3 in DNA: TGTGCCTGGAGTGTCGGACTAGCGAGCTCCTACGAGCAGTACTTC. The chain joins TRBV30 to TRBJ2-7, with 9 bases identical to TRBD2. CDR1 is GTSNPN and CDR2 is SVGIG in the germline V gene (reference sequence). The V and J ends lost 0 bases and 0 bases, in that order; junction bases with no gene match: 3. This CDR3 is 15 amino acids long.